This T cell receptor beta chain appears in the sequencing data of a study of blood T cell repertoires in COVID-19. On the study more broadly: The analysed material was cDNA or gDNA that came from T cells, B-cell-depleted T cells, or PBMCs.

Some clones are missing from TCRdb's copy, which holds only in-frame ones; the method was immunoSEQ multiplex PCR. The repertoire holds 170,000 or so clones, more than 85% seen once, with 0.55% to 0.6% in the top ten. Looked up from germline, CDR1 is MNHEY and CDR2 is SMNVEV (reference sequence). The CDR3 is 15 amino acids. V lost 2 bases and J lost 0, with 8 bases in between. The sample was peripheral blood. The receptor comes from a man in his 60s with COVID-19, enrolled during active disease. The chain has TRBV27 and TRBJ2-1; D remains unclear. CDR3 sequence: CASSLSYSSYNEQFF. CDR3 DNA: TGTGCCAGCAGTTTAAGCTACAGCTCCTACAATGAGCAGTTCTTC.